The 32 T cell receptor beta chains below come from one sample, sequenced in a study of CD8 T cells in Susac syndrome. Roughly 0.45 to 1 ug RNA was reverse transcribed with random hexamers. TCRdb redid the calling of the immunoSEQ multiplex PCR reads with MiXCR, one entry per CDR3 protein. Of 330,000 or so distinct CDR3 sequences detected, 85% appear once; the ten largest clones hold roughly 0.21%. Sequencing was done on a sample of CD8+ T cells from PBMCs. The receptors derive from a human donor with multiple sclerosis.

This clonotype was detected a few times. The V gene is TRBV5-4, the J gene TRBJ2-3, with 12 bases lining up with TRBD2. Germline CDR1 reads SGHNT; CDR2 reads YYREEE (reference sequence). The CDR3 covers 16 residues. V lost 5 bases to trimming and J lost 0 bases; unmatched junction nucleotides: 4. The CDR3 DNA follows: TGTGCCAGCAGTCATGGACTAGCGGGAAGCACAGATACGCAGTATTTT. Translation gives CASSHGLAGSTDTQYF.

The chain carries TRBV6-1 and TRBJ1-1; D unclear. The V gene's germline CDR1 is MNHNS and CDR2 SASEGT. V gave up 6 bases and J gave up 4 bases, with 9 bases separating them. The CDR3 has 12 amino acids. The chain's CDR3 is CASRREGTEAFF. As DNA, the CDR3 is TGTGCCAGCAGACGGGAGGGCACTGAAGCTTTCTTT.

The CDR3 region is CASGASRGSSYLSYSGNTIYF. CDR3 nucleotide sequence: TGTGCCAGCGGTGCGAGCAGGGGGTCATCCTACCTTTCTTACTCTGGAAACACCATATATTTT. The gene calls are TRBV2 and TRBJ1-3; 7 bases fit TRBD1. The CDR3 is 21 amino acids. With 8 bases clipped from V and 0 bases from J, the junction kept 25 bases outside the gene matches. Germline V gene lookup returns CDR1 SNHLY and CDR2 FYNNEI.

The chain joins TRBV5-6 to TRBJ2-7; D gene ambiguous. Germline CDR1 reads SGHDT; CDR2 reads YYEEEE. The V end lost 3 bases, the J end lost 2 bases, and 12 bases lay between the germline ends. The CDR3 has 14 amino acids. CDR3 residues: CASSSDLSAYEQYF. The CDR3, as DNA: TGTGCCAGCAGCTCCGACCTTAGTGCCTACGAGCAGTACTTC.

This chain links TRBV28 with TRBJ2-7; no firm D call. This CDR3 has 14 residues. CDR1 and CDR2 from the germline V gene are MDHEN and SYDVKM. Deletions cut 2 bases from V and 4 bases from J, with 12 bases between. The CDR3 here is CASSLTGFGYEQYF. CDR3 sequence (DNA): TGTGCCAGCAGTTTAACCGGGTTTGGGTACGAGCAGTACTTC.

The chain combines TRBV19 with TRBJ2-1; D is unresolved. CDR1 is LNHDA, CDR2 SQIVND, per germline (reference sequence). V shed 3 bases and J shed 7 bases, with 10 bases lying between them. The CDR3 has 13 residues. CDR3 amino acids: CASSMTLPNEQFF. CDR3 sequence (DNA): TGTGCCAGTAGTATGACCTTACCAAATGAGCAGTTCTTC.

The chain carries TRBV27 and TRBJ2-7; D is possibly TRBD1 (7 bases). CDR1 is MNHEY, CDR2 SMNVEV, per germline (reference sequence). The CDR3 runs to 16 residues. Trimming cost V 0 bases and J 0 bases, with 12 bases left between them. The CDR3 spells CASSLSAGGSSYEQYF. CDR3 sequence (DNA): TGTGCCAGCAGTTTATCGGCAGGGGGGAGCTCCTACGAGCAGTACTTC.

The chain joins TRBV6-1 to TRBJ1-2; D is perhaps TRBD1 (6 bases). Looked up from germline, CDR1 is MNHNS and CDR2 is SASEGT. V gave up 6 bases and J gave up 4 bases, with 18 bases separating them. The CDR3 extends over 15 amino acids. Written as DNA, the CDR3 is TGTGCCAGCAGCCGGGGAACAGGGAACATCTATGGCTACACCTTC. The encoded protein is CASSRGTGNIYGYTF.

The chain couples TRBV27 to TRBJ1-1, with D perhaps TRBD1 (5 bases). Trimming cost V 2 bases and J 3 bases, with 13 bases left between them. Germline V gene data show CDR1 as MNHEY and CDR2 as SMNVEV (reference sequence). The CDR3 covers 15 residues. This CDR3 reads CASSLMAGTYTEAFF. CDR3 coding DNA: TGTGCCAGCAGTTTAATGGCAGGGACCTACACTGAAGCTTTCTTT.

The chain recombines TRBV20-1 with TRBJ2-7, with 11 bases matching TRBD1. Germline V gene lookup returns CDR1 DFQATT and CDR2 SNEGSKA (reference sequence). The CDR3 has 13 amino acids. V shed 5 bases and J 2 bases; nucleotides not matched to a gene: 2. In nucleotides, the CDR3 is TGCAGTGCTGGGGACAGGGGGACCTACGAGCAGTACTTC. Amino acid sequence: CSAGDRGTYEQYF.

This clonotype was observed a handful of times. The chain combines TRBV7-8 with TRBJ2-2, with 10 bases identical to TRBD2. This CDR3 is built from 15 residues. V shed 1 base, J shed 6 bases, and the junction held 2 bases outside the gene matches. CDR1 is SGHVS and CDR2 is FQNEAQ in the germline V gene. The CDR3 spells CASSLVLAGAGELFF. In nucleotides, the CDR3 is TGTGCCAGCAGCTTAGTTCTAGCGGGAGCCGGGGAGCTGTTTTTT.

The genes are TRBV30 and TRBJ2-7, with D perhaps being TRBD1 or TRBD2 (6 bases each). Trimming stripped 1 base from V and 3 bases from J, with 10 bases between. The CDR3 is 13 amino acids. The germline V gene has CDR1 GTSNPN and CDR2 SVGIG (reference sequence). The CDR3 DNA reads TGTGCCTGGAGTGCGGGGGCGTACTACGAGCAGTACTTC. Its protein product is CAWSAGAYYEQYF.

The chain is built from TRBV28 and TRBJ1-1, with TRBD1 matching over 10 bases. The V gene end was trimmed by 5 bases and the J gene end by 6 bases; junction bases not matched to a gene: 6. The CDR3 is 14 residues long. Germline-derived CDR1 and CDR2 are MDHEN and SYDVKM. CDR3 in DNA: TGTGCCAGCAGTCAGACAGGGGGCGGGCCTGAAGCTTTCTTT. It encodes CASSQTGGGPEAFF.

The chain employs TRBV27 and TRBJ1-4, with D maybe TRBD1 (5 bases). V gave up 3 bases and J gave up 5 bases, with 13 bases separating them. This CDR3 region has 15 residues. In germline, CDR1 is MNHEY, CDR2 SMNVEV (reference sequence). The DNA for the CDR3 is TGTGCCAGCAGTTTCGGTTTCAGGGCCAATGAAAAACTGTTTTTT. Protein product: CASSFGFRANEKLFF. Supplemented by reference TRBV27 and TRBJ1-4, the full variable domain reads EAQVTQNPRYLITVTGKKLTVTCSQNMNHEYMSWYRQDPGLGLRQIYYSMNVEVTDKGDVPEGYKVSRKEKRNFPLILESPSPNQTSLYFCASSFGFRANEKLFFGSGTQLSVL.

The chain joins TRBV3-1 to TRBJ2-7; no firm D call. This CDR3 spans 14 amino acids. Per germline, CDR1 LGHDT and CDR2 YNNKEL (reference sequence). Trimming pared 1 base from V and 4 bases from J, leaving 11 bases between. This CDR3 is CASSQVSEQYEQYF. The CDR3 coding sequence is TGTGCCAGCAGCCAAGTATCGGAGCAGTACGAGCAGTACTTC.

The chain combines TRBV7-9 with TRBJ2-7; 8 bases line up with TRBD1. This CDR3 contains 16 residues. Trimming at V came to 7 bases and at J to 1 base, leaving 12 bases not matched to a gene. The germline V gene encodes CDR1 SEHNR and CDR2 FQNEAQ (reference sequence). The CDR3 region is CASTMGTGGSSYEQYF. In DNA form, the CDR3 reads TGTGCCAGCACCATGGGGACAGGTGGGAGTTCCTACGAGCAGTACTTC.

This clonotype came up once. The CDR3 is CASSGSWSYRGYEKLFF. In DNA form, the CDR3 reads TGCGCCAGCAGCGGATCTTGGAGTTACAGGGGTTATGAAAAACTGTTTTTT. This chain uses TRBV5-1 with TRBJ1-4; 7 positions agree with TRBD1. Germline V lookup: CDR1 SGHRS, CDR2 YFSETQ. The CDR3 has 17 amino acids. V lost 4 bases and J lost 6; bases outside the gene matches: 15.

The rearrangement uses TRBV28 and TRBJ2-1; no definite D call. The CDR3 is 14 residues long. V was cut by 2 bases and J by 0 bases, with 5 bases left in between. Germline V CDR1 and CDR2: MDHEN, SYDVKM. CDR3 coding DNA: TGTGCCAGCAGTTTAACAGTCTCCTACAATGAGCAGTTCTTC. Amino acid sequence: CASSLTVSYNEQFF.

The CDR3 DNA reads TGCAGTGCTAGAGATCTGGGCAGGTTTAGATTGTATGGCTACACCTTC. Residues: CSARDLGRFRLYGYTF. The gene calls are TRBV20-1 and TRBJ1-2; no definite D call. V gave up 0 bases and J gave up 5 bases, with 19 bases separating them. Germline V gene sequence: CDR1 DFQATT, CDR2 SNEGSKA (reference sequence). This CDR3 has 16 amino acids.

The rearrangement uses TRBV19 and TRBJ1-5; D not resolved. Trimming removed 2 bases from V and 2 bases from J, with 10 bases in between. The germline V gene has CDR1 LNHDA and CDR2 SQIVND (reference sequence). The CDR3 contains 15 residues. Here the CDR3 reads CASSISGLGNQPQHF. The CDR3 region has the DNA TGTGCCAGTAGTATAAGTGGGCTCGGCAATCAGCCCCAGCATTTT.

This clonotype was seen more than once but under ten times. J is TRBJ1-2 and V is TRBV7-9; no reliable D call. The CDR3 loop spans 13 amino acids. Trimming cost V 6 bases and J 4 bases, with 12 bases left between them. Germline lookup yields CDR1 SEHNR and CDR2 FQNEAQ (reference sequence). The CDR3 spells CASSFTDLYGYTF. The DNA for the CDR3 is TGTGCCAGCAGTTTTACTGACCTCTATGGCTACACCTTC.

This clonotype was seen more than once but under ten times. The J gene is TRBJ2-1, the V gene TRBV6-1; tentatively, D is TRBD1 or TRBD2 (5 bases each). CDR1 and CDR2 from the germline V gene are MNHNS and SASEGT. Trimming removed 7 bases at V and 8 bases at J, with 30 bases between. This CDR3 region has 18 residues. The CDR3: CASKLGERSYFLGDEQFF. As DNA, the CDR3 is TGTGCCAGCAAATTGGGGGAAAGATCCTACTTTCTTGGGGATGAGCAGTTCTTC.

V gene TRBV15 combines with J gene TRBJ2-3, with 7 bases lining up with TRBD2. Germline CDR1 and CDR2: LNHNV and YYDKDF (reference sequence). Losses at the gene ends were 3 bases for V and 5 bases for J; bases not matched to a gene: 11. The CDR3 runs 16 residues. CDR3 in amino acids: CATSRDLAAEGDTQYF. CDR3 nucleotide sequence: TGTGCCACCAGCAGGGACCTAGCGGCAGAAGGAGATACGCAGTATTTT.

The CDR3 reads CASTDRGSYNEQFF. In DNA form, the CDR3 reads TGCGCCAGCACCGACAGGGGCTCCTACAATGAGCAGTTCTTC. This chain joins TRBV5-1 and TRBJ2-1; 8 nucleotides align to TRBD1. Trimming removed 6 bases from V and 0 bases from J; junction bases left unmatched: 2. The germline V gene encodes CDR1 SGHRS and CDR2 YFSETQ. The CDR3 has 14 residues.

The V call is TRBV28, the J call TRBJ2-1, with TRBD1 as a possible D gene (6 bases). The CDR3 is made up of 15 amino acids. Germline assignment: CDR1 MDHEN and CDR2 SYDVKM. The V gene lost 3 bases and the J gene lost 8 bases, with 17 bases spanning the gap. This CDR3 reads CASSFPLPGADEQFF. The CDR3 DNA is TGTGCCAGCAGTTTCCCCCTGCCAGGGGCGGATGAGCAGTTCTTC.

CDR3 amino acids: CASSYRRVLSGANVLTF. The DNA for the CDR3 is TGTGCCAGCAGTTACCGACGGGTTCTCTCTGGGGCCAACGTCCTGACTTTC. The genes are TRBV6-2 or TRBV6-3 and TRBJ2-6, with unresolved D. Germline loops: CDR1 MNHEY, CDR2 SVGEGT. Trimming shortened V by 2 bases and J by 0 bases, and 11 bases separated the two germline ends. There are 17 residues in the CDR3.

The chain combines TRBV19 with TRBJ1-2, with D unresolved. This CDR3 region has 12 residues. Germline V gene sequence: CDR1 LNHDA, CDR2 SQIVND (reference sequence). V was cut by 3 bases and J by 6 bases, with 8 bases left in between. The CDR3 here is CASSIGLDGYTF. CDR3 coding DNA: TGTGCCAGTAGTATCGGTTTGGATGGCTACACCTTC.

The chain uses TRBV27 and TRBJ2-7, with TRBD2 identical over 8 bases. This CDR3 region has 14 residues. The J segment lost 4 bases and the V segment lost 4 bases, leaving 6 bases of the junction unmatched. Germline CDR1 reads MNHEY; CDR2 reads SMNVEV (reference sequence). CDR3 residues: CASSWSSGWYEQYF. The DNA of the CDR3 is TGTGCCAGCAGTTGGTCTAGCGGGTGGTACGAGCAGTACTTC.

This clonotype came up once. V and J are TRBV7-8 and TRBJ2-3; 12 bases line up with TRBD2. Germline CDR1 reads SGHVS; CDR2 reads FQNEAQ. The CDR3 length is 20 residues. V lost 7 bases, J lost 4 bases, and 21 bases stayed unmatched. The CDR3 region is CASTRTSGRSQVPPADTQYF. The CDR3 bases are TGTGCCAGCACCCGCACTAGCGGGAGGTCCCAAGTCCCTCCTGCAGATACGCAGTATTTT.

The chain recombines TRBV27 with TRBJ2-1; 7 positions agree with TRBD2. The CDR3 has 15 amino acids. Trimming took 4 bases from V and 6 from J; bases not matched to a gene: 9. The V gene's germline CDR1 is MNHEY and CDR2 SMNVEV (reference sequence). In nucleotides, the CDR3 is TGTGCCAGCAGTTCCGGGGGATCGGGGGGCAATGAGCAGTTCTTC. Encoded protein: CASSSGGSGGNEQFF.

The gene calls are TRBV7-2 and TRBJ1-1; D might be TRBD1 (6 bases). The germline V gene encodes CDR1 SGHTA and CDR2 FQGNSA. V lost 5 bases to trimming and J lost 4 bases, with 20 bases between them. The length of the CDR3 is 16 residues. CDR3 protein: CASSHGGQGLSTEAFF. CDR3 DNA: TGTGCCAGCAGCCACGGGGGGCAGGGGCTGAGCACTGAAGCTTTCTTT.

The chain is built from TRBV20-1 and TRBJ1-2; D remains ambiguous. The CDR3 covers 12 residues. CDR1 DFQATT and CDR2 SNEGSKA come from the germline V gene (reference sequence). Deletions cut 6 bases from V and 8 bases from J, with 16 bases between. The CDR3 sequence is CSAGVPGGGYTF. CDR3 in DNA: TGCAGTGCAGGCGTCCCAGGCGGGGGCTACACCTTC.